These T cell receptor beta chains were read from a single sample in a study of T cell repertoires in cytomegalovirus infection. Their specific antigens are unknown. From the reads, TCRdb called clonotypes with MiXCR, one entry per CDR3 protein. The sample holds approximately 270,000 distinct CDR3 sequences, 20% to 25% seen once. The input for sequencing was cultured PBMCs, taken from culture after CMV antigen stimulation. These receptors were obtained from a human donor in good health (CMV status not recorded). Some clones in this sample may be carry-over from other donors' samples. The CDR3 runs from the conserved cysteine through the conserved F or W. Each record gives: clone size, V gene, D gene, J gene, CDR3 DNA, CDR3 protein. The D gene is left open where the match is weak. Expanded clones are given a class, and other clones once, few, many or no size at all.

>.|TRBV11-3|.|TRBJ1-1
TGTGCCAGCAGCTTAGACCGGACAGCCACTGAAGCTTTCTTT
CASSLDRTATEAFF
>few|TRBV24-1|.|TRBJ1-1
TGTGCCACCAGTGCTCCAGGGAACACTGAAGCTTTCTTT
CATSAPGNTEAFF
>.|TRBV29-1|TRBD1|TRBJ1-2
TGCAGCGTTGAAGATCGGGACAGGGCTGACACCTTC
CSVEDRDRADTF
>many|TRBV7-9|.|TRBJ2-7
TGTGCCAGCAGCGGGGACATTATGGAACACGAGCAGTACTTC
CASSGDIMEHEQYF
>.|TRBV28|TRBD1|TRBJ2-5
TGTGCCAGCAGTTTGGGGAACAGGGGAGAGACCCAGTACTTC
CASSLGNRGETQYF
>.|TRBV11-2|.|TRBJ2-7
TGTGCCAGCAGCTTAGATGGGGCAGCCTCCTACGAGCAGTACTTC
CASSLDGAASYEQYF
>.|TRBV29-1|.|TRBJ1-2
TGCAGCGTTGACGCAGCGGAAGGGTATGGCTACACCTTC
CSVDAAEGYGYTF
>.|TRBV19|.|TRBJ2-7
TGTGCCAGTAGAAAAAGGGGGTCCTACGAGCAGTACTTC
CASRKRGSYEQYF
>many|TRBV12-3/TRBV12-4|.|TRBJ2-3
TGTGCCAGCAGCCCCTCGGCAGATACGCAGTATTTT
CASSPSADTQYF
>few|TRBV4-3|.|TRBJ2-1
TGCGCCAGCAGCCAAGATTACCAGAAGCAGGAGCAGTTCTTC
CASSQDYQKQEQFF
>few|TRBV14|.|TRBJ2-1
TGTGCCAGCAGCCAAGACAGAGGGGTAGCGGTCTACAATGAGCAGTTCTTC
CASSQDRGVAVYNEQFF
>many|TRBV7-9|TRBD2|TRBJ2-3
TGTGCCAGCAGCTCACAAGCGGGATCCACAGATACGCAGTATTTT
CASSSQAGSTDTQYF
>.|TRBV3-1|.|TRBJ2-1
TGTGCCAGCAGCCAAGGGACAGTACGCTCAGGGCAGTTCTTC
CASSQGTVRSGQFF
>.|TRBV5-4|TRBD2|TRBJ2-7
TGTGCCAGCAGCCAGTTAGCGGGAGGAAGCGAGCAGTACTTC
CASSQLAGGSEQYF
>.|TRBV29-1|TRBD1|TRBJ2-5
TGCAGCGTCACTCCGGGACAGGGGGGGACCCAGTACTTC
CSVTPGQGGTQYF
>few|TRBV6-1|.|TRBJ2-1
TGTGCCAGCAGTACAGCCGGCCCTGAGCAGTTCTTC
CASSTAGPEQFF
>many|TRBV7-2|.|TRBJ2-3
TGTGCCAGCAGCCCCGGACATACTAGCACAGATACGCAGTATTTT
CASSPGHTSTDTQYF
>few|TRBV12-5|.|TRBJ1-1
TGTGCTAGTGGCCTCCCGGGGAACCCTATGAACACTGAAGCTTTCTTT
CASGLPGNPMNTEAFF
>many|TRBV7-6|.|TRBJ2-1
TGTGCCAGCAGCCGTGGGGCTCCCTACAATGAGCAGTTCTTC
CASSRGAPYNEQFF
>.|TRBV10-1|.|TRBJ2-1
TGCGCCAGCAGTGACGGGACTCCCATCCTAGACAATGAGCAGTTCTTC
CASSDGTPILDNEQFF
>.|TRBV7-8|.|TRBJ2-7
TGTGCCAGCAGTCACAGGGTGGCCGAGCAGTACTTC
CASSHRVAEQYF
>few|TRBV20-1|.|TRBJ2-7
TGCAGTGCGGGATGGGGGGCGACAGTCGAGCAGTACTTC
CSAGWGATVEQYF
>few|TRBV6-2/TRBV6-3|TRBD1|TRBJ2-1
TGTGCCAGCAGTTCGACAGGGGAAAGGGACAATGAGCAGTTCTTC
CASSSTGERDNEQFF
>few|TRBV28|.|TRBJ1-1
TGTGCCAGCAGGTTCGCTCAATTCCGTCAGACAGAAGCTTTCTTT
CASRFAQFRQTEAFF
>few|TRBV12-3/TRBV12-4|.|TRBJ1-1
TGTGCCAGCAGACCCCTAGGCGGCCTTTTCACTGAAGCTTTCTTT
CASRPLGGLFTEAFF
>few|TRBV7-2|.|TRBJ1-2
TGTGCCAGCAGCCGGGACCCAGAGGGTGGCTACACCTTC
CASSRDPEGGYTF
>few|TRBV28|.|TRBJ2-1
TGTGCCAGCCGAGGGATTCCGGGAGTAAATGAGCAGTTCTTC
CASRGIPGVNEQFF
>once|TRBV7-9|.|TRBJ2-1
TGTGCCAGCAGCTTAAGGGACGCCGACCCCAGCTCCTACAATGAGCAGTTCTTC
CASSLRDADPSSYNEQFF
>few|TRBV27|.|TRBJ2-5
TGTGCCAGCAGCTGGGGGGTCGGGGAGACCCAGTACTTC
CASSWGVGETQYF
>many|TRBV4-1|.|TRBJ2-3
TGCGCCAGCAGCCAAGGTCTGGCGACCCGCACAGATACGCAGTATTTT
CASSQGLATRTDTQYF
>few|TRBV6-5|TRBD1|TRBJ1-2
TGTGCCAGCAGTTATTCGGCACAGGGGCCCTATGGCTACACCTTC
CASSYSAQGPYGYTF
>.|TRBV29-1|.|TRBJ1-1
TGCAGCGTTCGGGGGATGAACACTGAAGCTTTCTTT
CSVRGMNTEAFF
>once|TRBV7-9|.|TRBJ1-2
TGTGCCATACTAAAGGGGGGGTATGGCTACACCTTC
CAILKGGYGYTF
>once|TRBV3-1|.|TRBJ1-4
TGTGCCAGCAGCCTGAACAACCTATGGTTTTTT
CASSLNNLWFF
>many|TRBV20-1|.|TRBJ2-3
TGCAGTGCTAGAGTAGGGGGTATGACAGATACGCAGTATTTT
CSARVGGMTDTQYF
>few|TRBV19|.|TRBJ2-1
TGTGCCAGTGGGACCGGGTCCCTTAGGTTCGACTACAATGAGCAGTTCTTC
CASGTGSLRFDYNEQFF
>many|TRBV7-2|.|TRBJ1-1
TGTGCCAGCAGCTTATCGGGATTAGGTGGGAACACTGAAGCTTTCTTT
CASSLSGLGGNTEAFF
>many|TRBV28|.|TRBJ1-4
TGTGCCAGCAGCCACGGTCCGCAGGGGAAACTGTTTTTT
CASSHGPQGKLFF
>.|TRBV23-1|TRBD2|TRBJ2-3
TGCGCCAGCAGACCTTACGAGCGGGAGAGCACAGATACGCAGTATTTT
CASRPYERESTDTQYF
>once|TRBV7-9|.|TRBJ1-1
TGTGCCAGCAGCTTTATTTCCGGGCAGCCGAACACTGAAGCTTTCTTT
CASSFISGQPNTEAFF
>many|TRBV7-2|.|TRBJ2-1
TGTGCCAGCAGCCGAGAGTACAATGAGCAGTTCTTC
CASSREYNEQFF
>few|TRBV5-5|.|TRBJ2-2
TGTGCCAGCAGCCCCACCGGGGCAGGCACCGGGGAGCTGTTTTTT
CASSPTGAGTGELFF